This T cell receptor beta chain is drawn from a study of PD-1 blockade in mismatch repair-deficient tumors. Trimming took off 7 bases at V and 9 bases at J, with 13 bases between the two ends. The CDR3 is 12 amino acids. CDR1 MNHNS and CDR2 SASEGT come from the germline V gene. Measured with immunoSEQ multiplex PCR; TCRdb has only the in-frame clones, and not every one. The sample contains around 50,000 clones, 77% of which appear only once. This sequence joins TRBV6-1 and TRBJ2-1; no reliable D call. The receptor comes from an adult with mismatch repair-deficient cancer. Material: PBMCs, obtained before pembrolizumab treatment. CDR3 nucleotide sequence: TGTGCCAGCAAGTTCGCGACGGGTGAGCAGTTCTTC. This translates into CASKFATGEQFF.